The 5 T cell receptor beta chains presented below share a single source sample, sequenced in a study of early T cells in non-severe SARS-CoV-2 infection. TCRdb re-derived calls from the 5' RACE reads in MiXCR, one entry per CDR3 protein. Of around 45,000 distinct CDR3 sequences listed, under 7.5% are singletons. Sequencing was performed on whole blood. The receptor source for this set is an adult who was a healthcare worker with PCR-confirmed SARS-CoV-2 infection or an uninfected control (not recorded which).

Only a few counts were recorded for this clonotype. V gene TRBV28 combines with J gene TRBJ2-3; no clear D. The germline V gene encodes CDR1 MDHEN and CDR2 SYDVKM. CDR3 length: 11 amino acids. Trimming stripped 4 bases from V and 6 bases from J, with 5 bases between. CDR3 nucleotide sequence: TGTGCCAGCAGTTCGTACGATACGCAGTATTTT. This translates into CASSSYDTQYF.

The chain carries TRBV5-1 and TRBJ2-3, with no clear D. Trimming cost V 2 bases and J 0 bases, with 7 bases left between them. Per the germline V gene, CDR1 is SGHRS and CDR2 is YFSETQ. The CDR3 loop spans 14 amino acids. This CDR3 is CASSLRQSTDTQYF. CDR3 DNA: TGCGCCAGCAGCTTACGACAAAGCACAGATACGCAGTATTTT.

This clonotype was seen repeatedly, ten times or more. The chain is built from TRBV12-3 or TRBV12-4 and TRBJ2-1, with a tentative D call TRBD1 (5 bases). The CDR3 spans 15 residues. Trimming took 3 bases from V and 4 from J, leaving 13 bases between them. This CDR3 is CASSFQGASYNEQFF. CDR3 nucleotides: TGTGCCAGCAGTTTTCAGGGTGCGAGTTACAATGAGCAGTTCTTC.

The genes are TRBV7-2 and TRBJ2-1; 11 bases are a match to TRBD2. With V trimmed by 4 bases and J by 4 bases, 3 bases remained unmatched. Germline assignment: CDR1 SGHTA and CDR2 FQGNSA. The CDR3 is 15 amino acids. CDR3 loop: CASSSSGGFYNEQFF. CDR3 in DNA: TGTGCCAGCAGCTCTAGCGGGGGGTTTTACAATGAGCAGTTCTTC.

This chain connects TRBV24-1 to TRBJ2-7; D is unclear. This CDR3 spans 13 amino acids. The germline V and J ends were trimmed by 4 bases and 2 bases, with 8 bases remaining between them. Germline V CDR1 and CDR2: KGHDR, SFDVKD. DNA for the CDR3: TGTGCCACCAGTGACTACCGGACCTACGAGCAGTACTTC. The encoded protein is CATSDYRTYEQYF.